The entry below describes one T cell receptor (beta chain). The antigen is undetermined. Roughly 10 milliliters was the volume of peripheral blood drawn from each donor. Next came a second PCR, run for about 6 to 12 cycles, which used a sample-barcoded 5' primer along with a J-beta primer mix. Each of the samples gave a minimum of 2.5 million paired-end reads that contained CDR3. TCRdb processed the 5' RACE reads anew with MiXCR; each CDR3 protein has one entry. The sample lists about 1 million distinct CDR3 sequences, 35% to 50% occurring once. These data come from a study of blood T cells in healthy people across ages. Study outcomes and limitations: With unsorted PBMCs, a conclusive comparison of naive versus antigen-experienced cells was not possible.

J lost 3 bases, V lost 3 bases, and 7 bases had no gene match. The CDR3 spans 16 residues. CDR1 and CDR2 from the germline V gene are PRHDT and FYEKMQ (reference sequence). The sequence was collected from a woman aged 55-70 years in good health. The sequenced sample was blood. The V call is TRBV13, the J call TRBJ2-3; TRBD2 agrees at 9 bases. The CDR3 DNA is TGTGCCAGCAGCTTCGTAGGTCTAGCGGGGACAGATACGCAGTATTTT. The encoded protein is CASSFVGLAGTDTQYF.